The rows below give T cell receptor beta chains drawn from one sample of a study of blood T cell repertoires in COVID-19. Here immunoSEQ multiplex PCR was the method, and the copy in TCRdb shows in-frame clones only, minus some. This table holds approximately 88,000 clones, 78% found once. The specimen sequenced was peripheral blood. These receptors were collected from a man aged 65 to 85 with COVID-19, enrolled during active disease. Both conserved end residues are part of each CDR3. The D gene is left open where the match is weak. Not every row has a clone size; where given, it reads once, few, many or a size class.

clone size: NA
J gene: TRBJ2-1
D gene: NA
V gene: TRBV6-4
CDR3 DNA: TGTGCCAGCAGTGAAGGTTTGGACACAGCCCAGTTCTTC
CDR3 protein: CASSEGLDTAQFF

clone size: NA
J gene: TRBJ2-1
D gene: TRBD2
V gene: TRBV10-3
CDR3 DNA: TGTGCCATCAGTGAGTCGGTAGCGGGGAGCCACAATGAGCAGTTCTTC
CDR3 protein: CAISESVAGSHNEQFF

clone size: NA
J gene: TRBJ2-1
D gene: TRBD1
V gene: TRBV10-2
CDR3 DNA: TGCGCCAGCAGTGTCCGGGGGACAGGGGGTACCTATGAGCAGTTCTTC
CDR3 protein: CASSVRGTGGTYEQFF

clone size: NA
J gene: TRBJ1-2
D gene: NA
V gene: TRBV28
CDR3 DNA: TGTGCCAGCACCTCAGGGGATCTGGGCTACACCTTC
CDR3 protein: CASTSGDLGYTF

clone size: NA
J gene: TRBJ2-7
D gene: TRBD2
V gene: TRBV7-2
CDR3 DNA: TGTGCCAGCAGCTCCGAACGGGGGGGCTACGAGCAGTACTTC
CDR3 protein: CASSSERGGYEQYF

clone size: NA
J gene: TRBJ2-7
D gene: NA
V gene: TRBV25-1
CDR3 DNA: TGTGCCAGCAGTGTCGACAGGCTGTACTCCTACGAGCAGTACTTC
CDR3 protein: CASSVDRLYSYEQYF

clone size: NA
J gene: TRBJ1-1
D gene: NA
V gene: TRBV4-3
CDR3 DNA: TGCGCCAGCAGCCAAGATAGAAACACTGAAGCTTTCTTT
CDR3 protein: CASSQDRNTEAFF

clone size: NA
J gene: TRBJ2-7
D gene: TRBD1
V gene: TRBV2
CDR3 DNA: TGTGCCAGCACCTCGGGACAGGGGGCGCGGGAGCAGTACTTC
CDR3 protein: CASTSGQGAREQYF

clone size: NA
J gene: TRBJ2-7
D gene: NA
V gene: TRBV5-1
CDR3 DNA: TGCGCCAGCAGCTTGAGGAGCGGTGCGAACTACGAGCAGTACTTC
CDR3 protein: CASSLRSGANYEQYF

clone size: once
J gene: TRBJ1-2
D gene: TRBD1
V gene: TRBV6-2/TRBV6-3
CDR3 DNA: TGTGCCAGCAGCCCGACAGGGTTTAACTATGGCTACACCTTC
CDR3 protein: CASSPTGFNYGYTF

clone size: NA
J gene: TRBJ2-7
D gene: TRBD2
V gene: TRBV9
CDR3 DNA: TGTGCCAGCAGCGTAGTAGGTAGCGGGCGTTCCTACGAGCAGTACTTC
CDR3 protein: CASSVVGSGRSYEQYF

clone size: NA
J gene: TRBJ2-2
D gene: NA
V gene: TRBV18
CDR3 DNA: TGTGCCAGCTCACCTTCGATAACAAGTAACGGGGAGCTGTTTTTT
CDR3 protein: CASSPSITSNGELFF

clone size: NA
J gene: TRBJ2-1
D gene: TRBD2
V gene: TRBV29-1
CDR3 DNA: TGCAGCGTTGATACGGTAGCGGGAGTTGAGCAGTTCTTC
CDR3 protein: CSVDTVAGVEQFF

clone size: NA
J gene: TRBJ1-2
D gene: NA
V gene: TRBV5-1
CDR3 DNA: TGCGCCAGCAGCCGGGATCTCTATGGCTACACCTTC
CDR3 protein: CASSRDLYGYTF

clone size: NA
J gene: TRBJ2-1
D gene: TRBD2
V gene: TRBV19
CDR3 DNA: TGTGCCAGTAGGCCGCCGGGACTAGCGGGAGGGTCGCCATACAATGAGCAGTTCTTC
CDR3 protein: CASRPPGLAGGSPYNEQFF

clone size: NA
J gene: TRBJ2-3
D gene: TRBD2
V gene: TRBV28
CDR3 DNA: TGTGCCAGCAGTTCCTGGACCCTACTAGCGGGAGAAGGTGGGGGCACAGATACGCAGTATTTT
CDR3 protein: CASSSWTLLAGEGGGTDTQYF

clone size: NA
J gene: TRBJ1-5
D gene: NA
V gene: TRBV5-1
CDR3 DNA: TGCGCCAGCAGCTTGGGACAGGCCAATCAGCCCCAGCATTTT
CDR3 protein: CASSLGQANQPQHF

clone size: NA
J gene: TRBJ1-3
D gene: NA
V gene: TRBV29-1
CDR3 DNA: TGCAGCGTCTTCTATCCGACAGCTGGAAACACCATATATTTT
CDR3 protein: CSVFYPTAGNTIYF

clone size: few
J gene: TRBJ1-3
D gene: NA
V gene: TRBV19
CDR3 DNA: TGTGCCAGTACGTCTGCAGGCTCTGGAAACACCATATATTTT
CDR3 protein: CASTSAGSGNTIYF

clone size: NA
J gene: TRBJ1-5
D gene: NA
V gene: TRBV5-6
CDR3 DNA: TGTGCCAGCAGCTTAAGACGACTAAATCAGCCCCAGCATTTT
CDR3 protein: CASSLRRLNQPQHF

clone size: NA
J gene: TRBJ2-7
D gene: NA
V gene: TRBV6-6
CDR3 DNA: TGTGCCAGCAGTTACTGGGGCACCAATTACGAGCAGTACTTC
CDR3 protein: CASSYWGTNYEQYF

clone size: NA
J gene: TRBJ1-2
D gene: NA
V gene: TRBV4-3
CDR3 DNA: TGCGCCAGCAGCCAAGATAAAGGGGTTGAGTATGGCTACACCTTC
CDR3 protein: CASSQDKGVEYGYTF

clone size: NA
J gene: TRBJ1-1
D gene: TRBD1
V gene: TRBV28
CDR3 DNA: TGTGCCAGCAGTTCGGGACAGGGATACACTGAAGCTTTCTTT
CDR3 protein: CASSSGQGYTEAFF